Included here is one TCR beta chain sequence, with context. What it binds is unknown. Method: immunoSEQ multiplex PCR; TCRdb's copy keeps in-frame clones and lacks some. The table lists around 2,000,000 clones, roughly 96% of them singletons, with 0.1% to 0.15% in the top ten. These data originate in a study of shared clonotypes between healthy human individuals. Germline V gene data show CDR1 as MGHRA and CDR2 as YSYEKL. V gave up 1 base and J gave up 7 bases, with 17 bases separating them. CDR3 size: 15 residues. Regarding the study as a whole: Shared clonotypes across all four donors exceeded non-shared ones in generation probability. Depth was large, yet rarefaction showed that sorted-subset sequencing was incomplete.

From CD4+ cells came CD45RA+ naive and CD45RA-negative memory subsets. The chain carries TRBV4-1 and TRBJ2-7; D remains unclear. Sequencing used naive CD4+ T cells sorted from blood. Stated subset: CD45RA+ positively selected. The source is a man between 18 and 35 years old in good health. The CDR3 DNA reads TGCGCCAGCAGCCAAGTACTCGGACCCGACGGGGAGCAGTACTTC. Translation: CASSQVLGPDGEQYF.